Listed below are T cell receptor beta chains from one sample, sequenced in a study of blood T cell repertoires in COVID-19. Using immunoSEQ multiplex PCR, the repertoire was profiled, and TCRdb retains in-frame clones only, with some absent. The table records some 70,000 clones, approximately 79% of them present only once. Sequencing used peripheral blood. The receptor set was obtained from a woman between 50 and 59 years old with acute or convalescent COVID-19. CDR3s include the opening cysteine and the closing phenylalanine or tryptophan. A D gene is named only where the DNA matches it firmly. Some rows have no size entry. The others give once, few or many, or a class for an expanded clone.

size,D,V,J,DNA,CDR3
NA,NA,TRBV5-1,TRBJ2-5,TGCGCCAGCAACCCGGCAGGGCAAGAGACCCAGTACTTC,CASNPAGQETQYF
NA,TRBD2,TRBV7-2,TRBJ2-5,TGTGCCAGCAGCTTAGAACTAGCGGTCCAAGAGACCCAGTACTTC,CASSLELAVQETQYF
few,NA,TRBV30,TRBJ1-6,TGTGCCTGGAGTACAGGGCATAATTCACCCCTCCACTTT,CAWSTGHNSPLHF
NA,NA,TRBV6-6,TRBJ2-4,TGTGCCAGCAGTTACGACCGGGACAAAGAGTACTTC,CASSYDRDKEYF
NA,TRBD1,TRBV18,TRBJ1-1,TGTGCCAGCTCACTCTCCCGGGACAGCACTGAAGCTTTCTTT,CASSLSRDSTEAFF
NA,TRBD1,TRBV6-1,TRBJ1-2,TGTGCCAGCAGTGATGATACCGGGACAGGGGTTAACTATGGCTACACCTTC,CASSDDTGTGVNYGYTF
NA,TRBD2,TRBV7-7,TRBJ2-5,TGTGCCAGCAGCTTAGCCCTGACTAGCGGGGGGGCCTTGGGAGAGACCCAGTACTTC,CASSLALTSGGALGETQYF
NA,TRBD1,TRBV2,TRBJ2-7,TGTGCCAGCAGTGGGGACAGGCTAATAGGAGGCTACGAGCAGTACTTC,CASSGDRLIGGYEQYF
NA,NA,TRBV29-1,TRBJ2-1,TGCAGCGTTGAAGTCCCCACTAGCTACAATGAGCAGTTCTTC,CSVEVPTSYNEQFF
NA,TRBD1,TRBV6-5,TRBJ1-6,TGTGCCAGCAGGGGGCGAGACAGGGGAAATTCACCCCTCCACTTT,CASRGRDRGNSPLHF
NA,TRBD1,TRBV5-1,TRBJ1-1,TGCGCCAGCAGCCAGGGACAGCTAACGAACACTGAAGCTTTCTTT,CASSQGQLTNTEAFF
few,NA,TRBV6-2/TRBV6-3,TRBJ2-7,TGTGCCAGCAGTTACTCGATGGGAGACGAGCAGTACTTC,CASSYSMGDEQYF
NA,NA,TRBV3-1/TRBV3-2,TRBJ1-2,TGTGCCAGCTCAGACATCAACTATGGCTACACCTTC,CASSDINYGYTF
NA,NA,TRBV5-4,TRBJ2-3,TGTGCCAGCACTGGGAGGGGGGGGGCCGAATTCAGCACAGATACGCAGTATTTT,CASTGRGGAEFSTDTQYF
NA,NA,TRBV5-1,TRBJ1-1,TGCGCCAGCAGCTTTTTGGCTTTGACTGAAGCTTTCTTT,CASSFLALTEAFF
NA,TRBD1,TRBV5-1,TRBJ2-7,TGCGCCAGCAGCACTACCGGGACAGAGTACGAGCAGTACTTC,CASSTTGTEYEQYF
NA,TRBD1,TRBV18,TRBJ1-1,TGTGCCAGCTCACCCGGACAGGGCCGCACTGAAGCTTTCTTT,CASSPGQGRTEAFF
NA,NA,TRBV18,TRBJ2-5,TGTGCCAGCTCCCCTGCGGGTGGGAGTGTAAGAGAGACCCAGTACTTC,CASSPAGGSVRETQYF
NA,NA,TRBV28,TRBJ1-6,TGTGCCAGCCAGCCGGGAGCAACATCACCCCTCCACTTT,CASQPGATSPLHF
NA,TRBD1,TRBV3-1/TRBV3-2,TRBJ1-6,TGTGCCAGCAGCCAATCTGACAGGGCTTCACCCCTCCACTTT,CASSQSDRASPLHF
few,NA,TRBV3-1/TRBV3-2,TRBJ1-1,TGTGCCAGCAGCCAAGATTGGAAGGGCCGGAGGGCTTTCTTT,CASSQDWKGRRAFF
few,TRBD2,TRBV25-1,TRBJ2-3,TGTGCCAGCAGTGATCAAGCGGGGGGTTACACAGATACGCAGTATTTT,CASSDQAGGYTDTQYF
NA,NA,TRBV29-1,TRBJ2-1,TGCAGCGTCATCCTCCTAGCAGGGGTAGGCAATGAGCAGTTCTTC,CSVILLAGVGNEQFF
NA,NA,TRBV9,TRBJ2-3,TGTGCCAGCAGCCTAGTGAGCGGACTCACAGATACGCAGTATTTT,CASSLVSGLTDTQYF
NA,NA,TRBV6-5,TRBJ2-7,TGTGCCAGCAGCCGATGGGGGGTGGGGGAGCAGTACTTC,CASSRWGVGEQYF
NA,NA,TRBV27,TRBJ1-2,TGTGCCAGCAGTTTATCGATTACAGGGAACTATGGCTACACCTTC,CASSLSITGNYGYTF
NA,NA,TRBV7-9,TRBJ2-1,TGTGCCAGCAGCTTAGTAACTAGCCTCAATGAGCAGTTCTTC,CASSLVTSLNEQFF
NA,NA,TRBV24-1,TRBJ2-1,TGTGCCACCAGTGGGTTCCCGAGGAGCAATGAGCAGTTCTTC,CATSGFPRSNEQFF
NA,NA,TRBV6-5,TRBJ1-1,TGTGCCAGCAGTTTATCGACAGCCTTAAACACTGAAGCTTTCTTT,CASSLSTALNTEAFF
NA,NA,TRBV27,TRBJ1-5,TGTGCCAGCAGCCCCGGGGAAGGGGGAGGCAATCAGCCCCAGCATTTT,CASSPGEGGGNQPQHF
NA,NA,TRBV29-1,TRBJ2-1,TGCAGCGTTGGCGGGACGATTGGCAATGAGCAGTTCTTC,CSVGGTIGNEQFF
NA,NA,TRBV9,TRBJ1-3,TGTGCCAGCAGCGCCCCACTCGGGGGTACTGGAAACACCATATATTTT,CASSAPLGGTGNTIYF
NA,NA,TRBV19,TRBJ2-7,TGTGCCAGTAGTTTTGGAGCGTCCTACGAGCAGTACTTC,CASSFGASYEQYF
NA,TRBD2,TRBV7-6,TRBJ2-7,TGTGCCAGCAGTGTTAGACTAGCGGGAGGAGGCGAGCAGTACTTC,CASSVRLAGGGEQYF
NA,TRBD1,TRBV10-3,TRBJ2-5,TGTGCCATCAGTGGGACAGGACAAGAGACCCAGTACTTC,CAISGTGQETQYF
few,NA,TRBV5-1,TRBJ2-3,TGCGCCAGCGCAGCGGAGACAGATACGCAGTATTTT,CASAAETDTQYF
NA,TRBD1,TRBV29-1,TRBJ1-1,TGCAGCGTAGAGGGACAGGGTCTGCTCACTGAAGCTTTCTTT,CSVEGQGLLTEAFF
NA,TRBD2,TRBV24-1,TRBJ2-1,TGTGCCACCAGTGACCCGTCCCTAGCGGGAGCTGGAGAGCAGTTCTTC,CATSDPSLAGAGEQFF
NA,NA,TRBV5-1,TRBJ2-7,TGCGCCAGCAGCTTGGCGGCAGGCAGCACCTACGAGCAGTACTTC,CASSLAAGSTYEQYF
once,NA,TRBV19,TRBJ2-3,TGTGCCAGTAATCCAGGTAGCACAGATACGCAGTATTTT,CASNPGSTDTQYF
NA,NA,TRBV7-2,TRBJ2-6,TGTGCCAGCAGCTTCAATGGGGCCAACGTCCTGACTTTC,CASSFNGANVLTF
NA,TRBD1,TRBV4-3,TRBJ1-2,TGCGCCAGCAGCCAAGTTGGACAGGAGAGAAATGGCTACACCTTC,CASSQVGQERNGYTF
once,TRBD2,TRBV25-1,TRBJ2-7,TGTGCCAGCAGTTCCCCAAGGGACTACCAATACGAGCAGTACTTC,CASSSPRDYQYEQYF
NA,NA,TRBV9,TRBJ1-5,TGTGCCAGCAGCGTAGGTCCAGGGGAAAGCAATCAGCCCCAGCATTTT,CASSVGPGESNQPQHF
NA,NA,TRBV7-9,TRBJ1-1,TGTGCCAGCAGCACAACCACATCGAACACTGAAGCTTTCTTT,CASSTTTSNTEAFF
NA,NA,TRBV29-1,TRBJ2-3,TGCAGCGTTGACCGGACAAGCACAGATACGCAGTATTTT,CSVDRTSTDTQYF
NA,NA,TRBV15,TRBJ2-1,TGTGCCACCAGCAGGGGCAAAAACAATGAGCAGTTCTTC,CATSRGKNNEQFF
NA,NA,TRBV5-1,TRBJ1-1,TGCGCCAGCAGCTTGTCAGACAGGTTCACTGAAGCTTTCTTT,CASSLSDRFTEAFF
NA,TRBD2,TRBV6-2/TRBV6-3,TRBJ2-7,TGTGCCAGCAGTTACTCTGGTCTAGCGGGGGCCTACGAGCAGTACTTC,CASSYSGLAGAYEQYF
once,TRBD2,TRBV7-8,TRBJ2-7,TGTGCCAGCAGCCCCGGGACTAGCATTTCACGGGAGCAGTACTTC,CASSPGTSISREQYF
NA,NA,TRBV25-1,TRBJ2-1,TGTGCCAGCTTAGAAGACAATGAGCAGTTCTTC,CASLEDNEQFF